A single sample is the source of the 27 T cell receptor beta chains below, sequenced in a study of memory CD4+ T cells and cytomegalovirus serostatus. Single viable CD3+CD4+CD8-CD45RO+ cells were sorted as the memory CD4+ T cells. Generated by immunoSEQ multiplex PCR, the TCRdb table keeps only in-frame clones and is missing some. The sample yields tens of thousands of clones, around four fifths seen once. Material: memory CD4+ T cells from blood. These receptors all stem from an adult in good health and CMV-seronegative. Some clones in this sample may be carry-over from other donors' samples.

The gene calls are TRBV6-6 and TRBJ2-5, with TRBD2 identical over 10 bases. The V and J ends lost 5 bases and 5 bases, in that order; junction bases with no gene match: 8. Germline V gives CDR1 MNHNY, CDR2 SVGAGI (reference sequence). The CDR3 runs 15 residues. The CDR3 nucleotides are TGTGCCAGCAGTCAGCGGGGGGGCCTCGGGGAGACCCAGTACTTC. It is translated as CASSQRGGLGETQYF.

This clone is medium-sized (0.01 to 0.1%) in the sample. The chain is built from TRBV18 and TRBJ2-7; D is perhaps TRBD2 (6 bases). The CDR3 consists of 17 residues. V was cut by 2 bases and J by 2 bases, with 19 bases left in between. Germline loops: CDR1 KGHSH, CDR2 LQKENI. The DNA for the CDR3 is TGTGCCAGCTCACCAGATACTTCGGGACTTGGAGCCTACGAGCAGTACTTC. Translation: CASSPDTSGLGAYEQYF. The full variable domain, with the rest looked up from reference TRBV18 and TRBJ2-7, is NAGVMQNPRHLVRRRGQEARLRCSPMKGHSHVYWYRQLPEEGLKFMVYLQKENIIDESGMPKERFSAEFPKEGPSILRIQQVVRGDSAAYFCASSPDTSGLGAYEQYFGPGTRLTVT.

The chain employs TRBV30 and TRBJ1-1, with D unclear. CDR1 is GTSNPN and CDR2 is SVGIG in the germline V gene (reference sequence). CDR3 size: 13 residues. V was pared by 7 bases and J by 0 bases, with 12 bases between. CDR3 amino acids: CASTLPLNTEAFF. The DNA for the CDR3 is TGTGCCTCAACACTTCCCTTGAACACTGAAGCTTTCTTT.

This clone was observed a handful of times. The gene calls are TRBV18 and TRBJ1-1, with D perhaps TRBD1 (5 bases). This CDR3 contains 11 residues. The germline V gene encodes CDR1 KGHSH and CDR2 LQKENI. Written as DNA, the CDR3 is TGTGCGGCGGGGGAGGGCACTGAAGCTTTCTTT. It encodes CAAGEGTEAFF. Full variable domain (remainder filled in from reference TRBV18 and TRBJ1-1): NAGVMQNPRHLVRRRGQEARLRCSPMKGHSHVYWYRQLPEEGLKFMVYLQKENIIDESGMPKERFSAEFPKEGPSILRIQQVVRGDSAAYFCAAGEGTEAFFGQGTRLTVV.

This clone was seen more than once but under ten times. The CDR3 DNA reads as TGTGCCAGCAGTGCAGCTTATCGGAACATTCAGTACTTC. It codes for CASSAAYRNIQYF. This chain connects TRBV6-5 to TRBJ2-4; D unclear. Trimming removed 5 bases at V and 7 bases at J, with 12 bases between. This CDR3 comprises 13 residues. Germline V gene data show CDR1 as MNHEY and CDR2 as SVGAGI.

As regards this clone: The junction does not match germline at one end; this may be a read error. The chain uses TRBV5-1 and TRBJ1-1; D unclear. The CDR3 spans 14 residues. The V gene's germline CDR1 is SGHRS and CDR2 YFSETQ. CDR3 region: CTSSLVRENTEAFF. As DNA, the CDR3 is TGCACCAGCAGCTTGGTCCGGGAGAACACTGAAGCTTTCTTT.

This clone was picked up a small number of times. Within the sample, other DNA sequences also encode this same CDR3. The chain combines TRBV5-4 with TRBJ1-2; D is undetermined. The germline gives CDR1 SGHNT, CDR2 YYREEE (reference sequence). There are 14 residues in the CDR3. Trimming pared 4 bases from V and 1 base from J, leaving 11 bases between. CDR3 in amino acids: CASSPRTGNYGYTF. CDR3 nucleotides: TGTGCCAGCAGCCCCAGGACGGGTAACTATGGCTACACCTTC.

The DNA of the CDR3 is TGTGCCAGCACCCTAGCCGTCAGCAATCAGCCCCAGCATTTT. It translates to CASTLAVSNQPQHF. V is TRBV6-1 and J is TRBJ1-5; D not resolved. The V and J ends lost 7 bases and 1 base respectively, with 11 bases between them. The CDR3 runs 14 residues. The germline CDR1 and CDR2 sequences are MNHNS and SASEGT.

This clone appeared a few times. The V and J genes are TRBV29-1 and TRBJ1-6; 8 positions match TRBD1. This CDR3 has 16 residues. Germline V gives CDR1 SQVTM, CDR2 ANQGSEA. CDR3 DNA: TGCATCACCGGGACAGGCCCAAGAAGTAATAATTCACCCCTCCACTTT. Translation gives CITGTGPRSNNSPLHF.

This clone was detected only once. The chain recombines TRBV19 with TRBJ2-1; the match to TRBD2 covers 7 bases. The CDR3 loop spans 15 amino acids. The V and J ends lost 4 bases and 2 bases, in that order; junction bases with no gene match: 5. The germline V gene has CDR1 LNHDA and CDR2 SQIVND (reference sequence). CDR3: CASSTPGLAYNEQFF. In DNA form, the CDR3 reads TGTGCCAGTAGTACCCCAGGACTAGCCTACAATGAGCAGTTCTTC. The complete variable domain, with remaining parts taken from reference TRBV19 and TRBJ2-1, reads DGGITQSPKYLFRKEGQNVTLSCEQNLNHDAMYWYRQDPGQGLRLIYYSQIVNDFQKGDIAEGYSVSREKKESFPLTVTSAQKNPTAFYLCASSTPGLAYNEQFFGPGTRLTVL.

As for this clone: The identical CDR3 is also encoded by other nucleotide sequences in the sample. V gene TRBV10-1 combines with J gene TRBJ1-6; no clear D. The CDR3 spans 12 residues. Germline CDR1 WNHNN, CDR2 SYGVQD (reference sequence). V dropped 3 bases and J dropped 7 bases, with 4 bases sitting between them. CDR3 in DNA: TGCGCCAGCAGTGAAGGGAATTCACCCCTCCACTTT. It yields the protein CASSEGNSPLHF.

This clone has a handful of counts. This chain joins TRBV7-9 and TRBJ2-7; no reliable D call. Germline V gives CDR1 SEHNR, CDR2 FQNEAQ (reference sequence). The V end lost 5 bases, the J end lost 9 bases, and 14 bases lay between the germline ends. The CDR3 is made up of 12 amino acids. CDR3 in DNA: TGTGCCAGCAGCCAGGACGGTATTAGGCAGTACTTC. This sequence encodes CASSQDGIRQYF.

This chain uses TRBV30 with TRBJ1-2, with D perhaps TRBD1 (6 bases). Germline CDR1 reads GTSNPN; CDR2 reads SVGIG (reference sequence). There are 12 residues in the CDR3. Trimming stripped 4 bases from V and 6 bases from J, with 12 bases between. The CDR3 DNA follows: TGTGCCTGGATGAGGGACACACATGGCTACACCTTC. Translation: CAWMRDTHGYTF.

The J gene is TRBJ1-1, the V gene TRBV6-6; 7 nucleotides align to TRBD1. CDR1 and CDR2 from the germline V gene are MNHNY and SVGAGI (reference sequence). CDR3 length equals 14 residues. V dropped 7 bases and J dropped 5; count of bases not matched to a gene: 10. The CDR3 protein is CASIDRVRGTEAFF. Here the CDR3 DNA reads TGTGCCAGCATCGACAGGGTAAGAGGGACTGAAGCTTTCTTT.

CDR3 in DNA: TGTGCCAGCAGTTGGGGACAGGGGGCACTTCAGCCCCAGCATTTT. It codes for CASSWGQGALQPQHF. This chain uses TRBV28 with TRBJ1-5, with 12 bases that match TRBD1. This CDR3 region has 15 residues. Germline V lookup: CDR1 MDHEN, CDR2 SYDVKM. The trim removed 4 bases at V and 6 bases at J, leaving 4 bases unmatched.

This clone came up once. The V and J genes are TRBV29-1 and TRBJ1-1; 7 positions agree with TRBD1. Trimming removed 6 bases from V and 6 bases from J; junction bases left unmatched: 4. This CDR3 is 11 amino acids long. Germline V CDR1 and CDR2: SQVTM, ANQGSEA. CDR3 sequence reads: CSVSDRAEAFF. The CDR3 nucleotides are TGCAGCGTATCCGACAGGGCTGAAGCTTTCTTT.

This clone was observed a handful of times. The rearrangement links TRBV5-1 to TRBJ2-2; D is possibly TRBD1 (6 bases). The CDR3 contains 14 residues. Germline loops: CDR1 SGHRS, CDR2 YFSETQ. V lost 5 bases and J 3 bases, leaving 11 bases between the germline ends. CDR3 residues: CASRVRQDTGELFF. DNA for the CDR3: TGCGCCAGCAGGGTTCGACAGGACACCGGGGAGCTGTTTTTT.

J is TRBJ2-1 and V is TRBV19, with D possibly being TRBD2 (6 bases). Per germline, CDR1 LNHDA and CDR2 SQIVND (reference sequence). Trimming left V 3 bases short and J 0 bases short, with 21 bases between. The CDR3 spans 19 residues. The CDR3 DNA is TGTGCCAGTAGTATGTACCGTAGGGGACTCCCGAGCTCCTACAATGAGCAGTTCTTC. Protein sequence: CASSMYRRGLPSSYNEQFF.

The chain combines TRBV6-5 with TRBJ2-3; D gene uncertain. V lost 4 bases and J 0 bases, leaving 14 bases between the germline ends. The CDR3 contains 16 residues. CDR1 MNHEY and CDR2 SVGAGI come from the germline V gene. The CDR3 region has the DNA TGTGCCAGCAGTTCCTATCTGTCCCCTAGCACAGATACGCAGTATTTT. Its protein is CASSSYLSPSTDTQYF.

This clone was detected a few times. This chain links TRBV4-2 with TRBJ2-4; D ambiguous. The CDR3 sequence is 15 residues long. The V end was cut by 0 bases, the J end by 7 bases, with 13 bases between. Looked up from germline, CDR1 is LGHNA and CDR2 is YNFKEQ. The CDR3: CASSQEAGVRNIQYF. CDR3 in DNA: TGTGCCAGCAGCCAAGAGGCAGGTGTGCGGAACATTCAGTACTTC.

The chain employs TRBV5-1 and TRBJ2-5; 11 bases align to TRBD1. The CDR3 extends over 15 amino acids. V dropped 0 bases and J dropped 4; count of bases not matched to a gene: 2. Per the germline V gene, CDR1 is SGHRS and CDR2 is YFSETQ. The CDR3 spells CASSLAGTGGETQYF. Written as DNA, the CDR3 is TGCGCCAGCAGCTTGGCCGGGACAGGGGGAGAGACCCAGTACTTC.

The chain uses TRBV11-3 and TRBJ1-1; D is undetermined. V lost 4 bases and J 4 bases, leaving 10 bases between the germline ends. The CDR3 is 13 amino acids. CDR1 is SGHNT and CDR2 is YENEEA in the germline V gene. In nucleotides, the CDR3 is TGTGCCAGCAGCTCTCGATGGGGCACTGAAGCTTTCTTT. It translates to CASSSRWGTEAFF.

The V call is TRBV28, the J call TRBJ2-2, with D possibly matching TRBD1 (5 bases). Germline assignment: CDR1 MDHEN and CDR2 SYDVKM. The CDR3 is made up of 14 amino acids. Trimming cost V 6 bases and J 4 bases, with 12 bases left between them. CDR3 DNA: TGTGCCAGCAGGACAGTTCGAAGCACCGGGGAGCTGTTTTTT. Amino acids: CASRTVRSTGELFF.

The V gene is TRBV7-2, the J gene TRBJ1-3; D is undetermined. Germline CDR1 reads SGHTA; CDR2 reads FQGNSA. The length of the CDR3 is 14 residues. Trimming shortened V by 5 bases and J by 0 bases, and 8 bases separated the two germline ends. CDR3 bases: TGTGCCAGCAGCCCCGTAAACTCTGGAAACACCATATATTTT. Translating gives CASSPVNSGNTIYF.

CDR3 region: CASSPRGVKETQYF. In DNA form, the CDR3 reads TGTGCCAGCAGCCCTCGCGGGGTAAAGGAGACCCAGTACTTC. This rearrangement joins TRBV28 to TRBJ2-5; a weak D match, TRBD2 (6 bases). CDR1 MDHEN and CDR2 SYDVKM come from the germline V gene. The CDR3 contains 14 residues. V was shortened by 6 bases and J by 5 bases, with 16 bases between the two germline ends.

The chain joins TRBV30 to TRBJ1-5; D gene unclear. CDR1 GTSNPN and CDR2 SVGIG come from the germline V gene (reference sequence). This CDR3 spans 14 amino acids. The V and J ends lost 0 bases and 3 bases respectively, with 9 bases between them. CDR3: CAWSVGGTNQPQHF. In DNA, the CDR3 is TGTGCCTGGAGTGTAGGAGGTACCAATCAGCCCCAGCATTTT.

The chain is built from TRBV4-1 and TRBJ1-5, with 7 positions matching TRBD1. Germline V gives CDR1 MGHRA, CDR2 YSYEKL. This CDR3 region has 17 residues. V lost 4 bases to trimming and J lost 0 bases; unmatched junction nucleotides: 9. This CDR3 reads CASSPGTDPNSNQPQHF. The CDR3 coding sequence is TGCGCCAGCAGCCCGGGGACAGATCCCAATAGCAATCAGCCCCAGCATTTT.